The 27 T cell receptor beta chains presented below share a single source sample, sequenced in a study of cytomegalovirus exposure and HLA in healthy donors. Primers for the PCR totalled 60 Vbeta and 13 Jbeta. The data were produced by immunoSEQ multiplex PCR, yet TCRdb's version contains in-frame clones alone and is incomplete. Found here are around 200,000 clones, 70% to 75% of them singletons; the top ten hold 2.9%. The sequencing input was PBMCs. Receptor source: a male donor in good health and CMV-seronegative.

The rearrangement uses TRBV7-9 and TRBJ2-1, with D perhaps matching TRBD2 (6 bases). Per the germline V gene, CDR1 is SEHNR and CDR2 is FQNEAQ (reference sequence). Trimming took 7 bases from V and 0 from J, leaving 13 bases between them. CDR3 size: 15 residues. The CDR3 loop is CASTFSGSSYNEQFF. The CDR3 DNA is TGTGCCAGCACCTTTAGCGGCAGCTCCTACAATGAGCAGTTCTTC.

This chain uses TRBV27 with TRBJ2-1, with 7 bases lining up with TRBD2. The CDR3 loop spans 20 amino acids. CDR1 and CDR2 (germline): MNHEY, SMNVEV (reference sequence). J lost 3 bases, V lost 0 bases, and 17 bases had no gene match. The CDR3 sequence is CASSLSLTSARTPNYNEQFF. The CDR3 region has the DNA TGTGCCAGCAGTTTATCGTTAACTAGCGCCCGGACACCAAACTACAATGAGCAGTTCTTC.

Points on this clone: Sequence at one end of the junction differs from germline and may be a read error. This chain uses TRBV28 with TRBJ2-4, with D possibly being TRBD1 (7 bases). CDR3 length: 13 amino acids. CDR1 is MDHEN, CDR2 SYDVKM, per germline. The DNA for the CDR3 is TGTGCCAGCCGGGGGACAGCCCAAAACATTCAGTACTTC. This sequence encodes CASRGTAQNIQYF.

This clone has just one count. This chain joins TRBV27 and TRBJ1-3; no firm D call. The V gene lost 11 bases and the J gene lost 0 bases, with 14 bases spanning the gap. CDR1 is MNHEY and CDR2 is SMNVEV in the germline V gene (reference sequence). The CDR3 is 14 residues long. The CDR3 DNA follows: TGTGCCTCCAGTCTCACAAACTCTGGAAACACCATATATTTT. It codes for CASSLTNSGNTIYF.

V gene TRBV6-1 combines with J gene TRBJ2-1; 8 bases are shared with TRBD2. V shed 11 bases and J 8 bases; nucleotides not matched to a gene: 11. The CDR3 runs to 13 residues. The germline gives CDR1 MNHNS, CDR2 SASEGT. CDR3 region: CAGCSGISDEQFF. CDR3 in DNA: TGTGCCGGGTGTAGCGGGATCAGCGATGAGCAGTTCTTC.

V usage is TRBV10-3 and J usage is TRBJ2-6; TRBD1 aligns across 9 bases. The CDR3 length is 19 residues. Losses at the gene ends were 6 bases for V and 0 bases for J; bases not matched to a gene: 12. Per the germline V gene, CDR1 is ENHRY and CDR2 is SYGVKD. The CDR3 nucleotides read TGTGCCATCAGAGCGGGACAGGGTGATATTGTCTCTGGGGCCAACGTCCTGACTTTC. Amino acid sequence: CAIRAGQGDIVSGANVLTF.

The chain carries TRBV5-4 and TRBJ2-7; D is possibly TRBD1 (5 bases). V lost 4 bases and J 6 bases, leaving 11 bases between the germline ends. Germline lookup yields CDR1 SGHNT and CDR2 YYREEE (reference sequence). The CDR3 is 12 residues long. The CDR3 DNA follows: TGTGCCAGCAGCCTAACAGGTCTCGAGCAGTACTTC. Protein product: CASSLTGLEQYF.

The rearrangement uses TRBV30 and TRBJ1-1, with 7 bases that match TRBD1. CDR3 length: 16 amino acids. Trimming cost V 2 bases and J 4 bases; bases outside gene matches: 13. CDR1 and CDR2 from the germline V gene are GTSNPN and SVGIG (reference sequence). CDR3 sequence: CAWSFRQGLGFTEAFF. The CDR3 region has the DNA TGTGCCTGGAGTTTCAGACAGGGTTTGGGATTCACTGAAGCTTTCTTT.

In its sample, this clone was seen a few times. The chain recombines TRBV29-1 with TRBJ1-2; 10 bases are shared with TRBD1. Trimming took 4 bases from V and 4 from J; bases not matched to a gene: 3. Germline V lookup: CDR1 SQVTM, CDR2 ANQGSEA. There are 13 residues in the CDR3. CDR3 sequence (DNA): TGCAGCGTTGGGGACAGGGGAGGCTATGGCTACACCTTC. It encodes CSVGDRGGYGYTF.

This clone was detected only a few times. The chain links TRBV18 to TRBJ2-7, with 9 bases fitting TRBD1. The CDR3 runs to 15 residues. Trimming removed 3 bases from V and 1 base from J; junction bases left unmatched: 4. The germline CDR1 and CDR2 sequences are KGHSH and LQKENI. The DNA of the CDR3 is TGTGCCAGCTCACCTCGCGGGACAGGGTCCTACGAGCAGTACTTC. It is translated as CASSPRGTGSYEQYF.

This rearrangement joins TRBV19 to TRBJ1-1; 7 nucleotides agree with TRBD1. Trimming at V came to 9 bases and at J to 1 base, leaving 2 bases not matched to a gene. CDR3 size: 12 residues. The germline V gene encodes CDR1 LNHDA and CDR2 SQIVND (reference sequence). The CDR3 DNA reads TGTGCCAGAGGGACAGCGAACACTGAAGCTTTCTTT. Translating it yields CARGTANTEAFF.

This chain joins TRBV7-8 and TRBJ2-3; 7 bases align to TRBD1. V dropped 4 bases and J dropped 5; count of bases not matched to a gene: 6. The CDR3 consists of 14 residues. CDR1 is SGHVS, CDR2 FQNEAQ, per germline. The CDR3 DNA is TGTGCCAGCAGCTCCCCGGGACAGTTAGATACGCAGTATTTT. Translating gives CASSSPGQLDTQYF.

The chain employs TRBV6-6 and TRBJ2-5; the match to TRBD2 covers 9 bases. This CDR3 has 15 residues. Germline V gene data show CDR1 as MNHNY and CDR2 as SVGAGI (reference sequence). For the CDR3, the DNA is TGTGCGTCGGGCTTGCGGGGGGGGATCGGAGAGACCCAGTACTTC. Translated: CASGLRGGIGETQYF.

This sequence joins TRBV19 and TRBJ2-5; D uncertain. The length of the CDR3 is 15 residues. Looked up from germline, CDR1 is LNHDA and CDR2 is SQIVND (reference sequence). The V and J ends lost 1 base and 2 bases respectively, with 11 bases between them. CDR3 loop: CASSIVSTFQETQYF. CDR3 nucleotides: TGTGCCAGTAGTATAGTTTCGACATTTCAAGAGACCCAGTACTTC.

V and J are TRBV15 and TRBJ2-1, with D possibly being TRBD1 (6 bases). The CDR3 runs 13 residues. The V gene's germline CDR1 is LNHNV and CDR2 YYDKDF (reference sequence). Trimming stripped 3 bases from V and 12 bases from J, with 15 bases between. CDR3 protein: CATSSSGHLGQFF. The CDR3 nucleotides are TGTGCCACCAGCAGTTCGGGACACTTGGGGCAGTTCTTC. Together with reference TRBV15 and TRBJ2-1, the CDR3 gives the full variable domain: DAMVIQNPRYQVTQFGKPVTLSCSQTLNHNVMYWYQQKSSQAPKLLFHYYDKDFNNEADTPDNFQSRRPNTSFCFLDIRSPGLGDTAMYLCATSSSGHLGQFFGPGTRLTVL.

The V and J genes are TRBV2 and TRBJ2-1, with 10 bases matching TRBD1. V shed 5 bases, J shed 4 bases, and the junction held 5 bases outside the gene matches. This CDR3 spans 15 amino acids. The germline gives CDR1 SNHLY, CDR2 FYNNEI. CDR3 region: CASSTGTGVYNEQFF. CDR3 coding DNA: TGTGCCAGCAGTACCGGGACAGGGGTTTACAATGAGCAGTTCTTC.

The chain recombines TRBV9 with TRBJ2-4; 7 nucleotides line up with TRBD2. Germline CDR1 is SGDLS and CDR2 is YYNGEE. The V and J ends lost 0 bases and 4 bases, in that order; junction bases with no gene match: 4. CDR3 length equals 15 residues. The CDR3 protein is CASSVGPAGKNIQYF. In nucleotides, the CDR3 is TGTGCCAGCAGCGTAGGGCCAGCGGGGAAAAACATTCAGTACTTC.

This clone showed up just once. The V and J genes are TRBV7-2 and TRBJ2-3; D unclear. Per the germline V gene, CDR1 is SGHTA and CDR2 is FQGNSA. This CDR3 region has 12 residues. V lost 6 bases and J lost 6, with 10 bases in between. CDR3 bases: TGTGCCAGCAGTTTGTTCTCCGATACGCAGTATTTT. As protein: CASSLFSDTQYF.

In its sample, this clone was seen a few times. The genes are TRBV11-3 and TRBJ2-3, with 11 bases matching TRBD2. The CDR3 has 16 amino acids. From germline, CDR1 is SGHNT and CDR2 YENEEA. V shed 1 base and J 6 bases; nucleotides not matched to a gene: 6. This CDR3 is CASSLGSSGRHDTQYF. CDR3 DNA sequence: TGTGCCAGCAGCTTAGGTTCTAGCGGGAGGCATGATACGCAGTATTTT.

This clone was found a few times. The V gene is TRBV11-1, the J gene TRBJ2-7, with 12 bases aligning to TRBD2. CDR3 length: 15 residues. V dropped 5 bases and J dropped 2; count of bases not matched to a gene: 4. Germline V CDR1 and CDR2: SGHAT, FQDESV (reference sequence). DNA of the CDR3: TGTGCCAGCAGCCAGACTAGCGGGAGCGCCTACGAGCAGTACTTC. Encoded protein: CASSQTSGSAYEQYF.

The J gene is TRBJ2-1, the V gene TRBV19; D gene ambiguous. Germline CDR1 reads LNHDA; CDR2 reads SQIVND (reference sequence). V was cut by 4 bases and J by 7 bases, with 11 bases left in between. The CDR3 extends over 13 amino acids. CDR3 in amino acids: CASSTLPRNEQFF. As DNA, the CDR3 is TGTGCCAGTAGTACCTTACCGCGAAATGAGCAGTTCTTC.

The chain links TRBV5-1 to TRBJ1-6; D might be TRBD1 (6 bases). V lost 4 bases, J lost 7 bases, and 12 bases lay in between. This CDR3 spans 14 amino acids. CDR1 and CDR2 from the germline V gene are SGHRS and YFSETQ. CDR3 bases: TGCGCCAGCAGCCAGGCAACAGGGAATTCACCCCTCCACTTT. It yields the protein CASSQATGNSPLHF. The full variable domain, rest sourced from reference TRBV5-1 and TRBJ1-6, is KAGVTQTPRYLIKTRGQQVTLSCSPISGHRSVSWYQQTPGQGLQFLFEYFSETQRNKGNFPGRFSGRQFSNSRSEMNVSTLELGDSALYLCASSQATGNSPLHFGNGTRLTVT.

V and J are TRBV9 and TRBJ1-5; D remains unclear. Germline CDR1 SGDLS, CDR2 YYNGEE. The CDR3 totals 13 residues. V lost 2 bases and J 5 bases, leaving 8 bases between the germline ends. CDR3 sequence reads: CASSVRDDQPQHF. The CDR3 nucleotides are TGTGCCAGCAGCGTGAGGGATGATCAGCCCCAGCATTTT.

CDR3 protein: CAWSRGNSNQPQHF. Written as DNA, the CDR3 is TGTGCCTGGAGTCGAGGAAATAGCAATCAGCCCCAGCATTTT. J is TRBJ1-5 and V is TRBV30; D is ambiguous. The V and J ends lost 2 bases and 0 bases respectively, with 8 bases between them. The CDR3 covers 14 residues. Germline V gives CDR1 GTSNPN, CDR2 SVGIG (reference sequence).

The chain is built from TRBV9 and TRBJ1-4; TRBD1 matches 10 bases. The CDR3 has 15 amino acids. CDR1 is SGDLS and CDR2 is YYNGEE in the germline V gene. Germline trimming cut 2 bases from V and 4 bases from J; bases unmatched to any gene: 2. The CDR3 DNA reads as TGTGCCAGCAGCGTCCGGGACAGGGGTAATGAAAAACTGTTTTTT. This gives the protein CASSVRDRGNEKLFF. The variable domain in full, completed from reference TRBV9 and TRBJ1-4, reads DSGVTQTPKHLITATGQRVTLRCSPRSGDLSVYWYQQSLDQGLQFLIQYYNGEERAKGNILERFSAQQFPDLHSELNLSSLELGDSALYFCASSVRDRGNEKLFFGSGTQLSVL.

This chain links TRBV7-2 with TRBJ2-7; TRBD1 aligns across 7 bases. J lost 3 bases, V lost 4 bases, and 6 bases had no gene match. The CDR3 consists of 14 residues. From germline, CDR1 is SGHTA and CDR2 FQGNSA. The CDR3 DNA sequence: TGTGCCAGCAGCTCGACAGGGAAGGGCTACGAGCAGTACTTC. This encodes CASSSTGKGYEQYF.

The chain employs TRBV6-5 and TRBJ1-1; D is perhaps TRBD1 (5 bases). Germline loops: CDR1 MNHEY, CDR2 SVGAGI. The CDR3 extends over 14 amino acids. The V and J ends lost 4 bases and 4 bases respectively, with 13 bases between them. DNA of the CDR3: TGTGCCAGCAGTTCTAGGGGTGTGGGCACTGAAGCTTTCTTT. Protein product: CASSSRGVGTEAFF.